The 14 T cell receptor beta chains in this list originate from one sample, sequenced in a study of T cells in localized non-small cell lung cancer. Sequencing used immunoSEQ multiplex PCR; TCRdb keeps in-frame clones, though not all of them. The data contain under 40,000 clones, almost 85% of them singletons. The source was peripheral blood, collected before any cancer treatment. The receptors were sampled from a male donor aged 60 or over with stage III squamous cell lung carcinoma.

This clone was observed a few times. This chain joins TRBV2 and TRBJ1-5; possible D gene TRBD1, 6 bases. Looked up from germline, CDR1 is SNHLY and CDR2 is FYNNEI. Trimming removed 6 bases from V and 5 bases from J, with 11 bases in between. This CDR3 region has 13 residues. The CDR3 sequence is CASSTRGDQPQHF. CDR3 in DNA: TGTGCCAGCAGCACGAGGGGGGATCAGCCCCAGCATTTT.

The chain recombines TRBV14 with TRBJ2-3, with 7 bases lining up with TRBD1. The V segment lost 1 base and the J segment 7 bases; nucleotides outside the gene matches: 8. CDR1 is SGHDN and CDR2 is FVKESK in the germline V gene. The CDR3 runs to 15 residues. CDR3 loop: CASSQVRDRAYTQYF. CDR3 sequence (DNA): TGTGCCAGCAGCCAAGTTCGAGACAGGGCATATACGCAGTATTTT.

V usage is TRBV6-1 and J usage is TRBJ1-5, with 9 bases lining up with TRBD1. The CDR3 length is 18 residues. Germline V gene data show CDR1 as MNHNS and CDR2 as SASEGT. The V and J ends lost 0 bases and 9 bases, in that order; junction bases with no gene match: 15. Here the CDR3 DNA reads TGTGCCAGCAGTGAAGCTGAGGTCACAGGGGGCCTCATGGGGCCCCAGCATTTT. It codes for CASSEAEVTGGLMGPQHF.

The gene calls are TRBV6-5 and TRBJ2-7; TRBD2 agrees at 7 bases. The CDR3 runs to 13 residues. Germline V lookup: CDR1 MNHEY, CDR2 SVGAGI. V lost 5 bases, J lost 5 bases, and 6 bases stayed unmatched. CDR3 sequence: CASSPTSWNEQYF. DNA of the CDR3: TGTGCCAGCAGTCCGACTAGCTGGAACGAGCAGTACTTC.

The chain is built from TRBV5-4 and TRBJ1-5, with D unresolved. The CDR3 has 14 residues. Germline V gene lookup returns CDR1 SGHNT and CDR2 YYREEE (reference sequence). The V end lost 4 bases, the J end lost 4 bases, and 12 bases lay between the germline ends. The CDR3 DNA sequence: TGTGCCAGCAGCAACCGGGAACAAAATCAGCCCCAGCATTTT. Protein: CASSNREQNQPQHF.

The genes are TRBV5-1 and TRBJ1-1; possible D gene TRBD1, 6 bases. There are 14 residues in the CDR3. The V gene's germline CDR1 is SGHRS and CDR2 YFSETQ. Trimming pared 2 bases from V and 3 bases from J, leaving 11 bases between. CDR3 loop: CASSLQGAYTEAFF. CDR3 coding DNA: TGCGCCAGCAGCTTACAGGGTGCCTACACTGAAGCTTTCTTT.

The chain employs TRBV18 and TRBJ2-3; 7 nucleotides line up with TRBD2. The V and J ends lost 6 bases and 2 bases, in that order; junction bases with no gene match: 5. This CDR3 comprises 14 residues. Germline CDR1 reads KGHSH; CDR2 reads LQKENI. The CDR3 sequence is CASSPGTNTDTQYF. DNA of the CDR3: TGTGCCAGCTCCCCCGGGACTAACACAGATACGCAGTATTTT. Full variable domain (outside the CDR3, taken from reference TRBV18 and TRBJ2-3): NAGVMQNPRHLVRRRGQEARLRCSPMKGHSHVYWYRQLPEEGLKFMVYLQKENIIDESGMPKERFSAEFPKEGPSILRIQQVVRGDSAAYFCASSPGTNTDTQYFGPGTRLTVL.

This clone came up once. The rearrangement links TRBV6-1 to TRBJ1-2, with D possibly TRBD1 on 6 matching bases. The V end was cut by 2 bases, the J end by 5 bases, with 9 bases between. CDR1 is MNHNS and CDR2 is SASEGT in the germline V gene. The CDR3 is 13 amino acids. The CDR3, as DNA: TGTGCCAGCAGTGAATGGACAGAATATGGCTACACCTTC. Protein: CASSEWTEYGYTF.

This clone was seen only once. V and J are TRBV20-1 and TRBJ2-2; either TRBD1 or TRBD2 may supply D (5 bases each). This CDR3 is built from 11 residues. V was cut by 3 bases and J by 6 bases, with 5 bases left in between. From germline, CDR1 is DFQATT and CDR2 SNEGSKA (reference sequence). The CDR3 sequence: CSARGAGELFF. Written as DNA, the CDR3 is TGCAGTGCTAGGGGGGCCGGGGAGCTGTTTTTT.

The CDR3 DNA follows: TGTGCCAGCAGACGACCGGGACTAGGTACAGATACGCAGTATTTT. Protein product: CASRRPGLGTDTQYF. The rearrangement uses TRBV7-2 and TRBJ2-3, with TRBD2 matching 8 bases. Germline V gene sequence: CDR1 SGHTA, CDR2 FQGNSA. Trimming cost V 6 bases and J 3 bases; bases outside gene matches: 8. The CDR3 length is 15 residues.

This clone was observed a single time. The chain is built from TRBV29-1 and TRBJ2-7; 8 nucleotides match TRBD1. This CDR3 has 15 residues. Germline CDR1 reads SQVTM; CDR2 reads ANQGSEA. The V segment lost 6 bases and the J segment 4 bases; nucleotides outside the gene matches: 14. The CDR3 nucleotides read TGCAGCGTGATCCCAGGGGGCCTCAATGATTACGAGCAGTACTTC. Protein sequence: CSVIPGGLNDYEQYF.

The gene calls are TRBV19 and TRBJ1-3; D may be TRBD1 (6 bases). This CDR3 has 15 residues. CDR1 and CDR2 from the germline V gene are LNHDA and SQIVND (reference sequence). Trimming removed 5 bases at V and 1 base at J, with 12 bases between. In nucleotides, the CDR3 is TGTGCCAGTAGTCAACCCAGGGGTTCTGGAAACACCATATATTTT. Protein product: CASSQPRGSGNTIYF.

This chain uses TRBV30 with TRBJ2-7, with unresolved D. This CDR3 spans 14 amino acids. Between the trimmed V and J ends, which lost 6 bases and 1 base, there was a span of 16 bases. Germline V gives CDR1 GTSNPN, CDR2 SVGIG (reference sequence). In DNA form, the CDR3 reads TGTGCCTGCCCGTCGGGCACTGGTTCCTACGAGCAGTACTTC. This codes for CACPSGTGSYEQYF.

CDR3 sequence reads: CASSLSADLTDTQYF. CDR3 nucleotide sequence: TGCGCCAGCAGCTTGTCTGCAGATCTGACAGATACGCAGTATTTT. The chain recombines TRBV5-1 with TRBJ2-3; no firm D call. The CDR3 consists of 15 residues. V was trimmed by 1 base and J by 3 bases, leaving 12 bases between them. Germline lookup yields CDR1 SGHRS and CDR2 YFSETQ. Full variable domain (missing parts from reference TRBV5-1 and TRBJ2-3): KAGVTQTPRYLIKTRGQQVTLSCSPISGHRSVSWYQQTPGQGLQFLFEYFSETQRNKGNFPGRFSGRQFSNSRSEMNVSTLELGDSALYLCASSLSADLTDTQYFGPGTRLTVL.